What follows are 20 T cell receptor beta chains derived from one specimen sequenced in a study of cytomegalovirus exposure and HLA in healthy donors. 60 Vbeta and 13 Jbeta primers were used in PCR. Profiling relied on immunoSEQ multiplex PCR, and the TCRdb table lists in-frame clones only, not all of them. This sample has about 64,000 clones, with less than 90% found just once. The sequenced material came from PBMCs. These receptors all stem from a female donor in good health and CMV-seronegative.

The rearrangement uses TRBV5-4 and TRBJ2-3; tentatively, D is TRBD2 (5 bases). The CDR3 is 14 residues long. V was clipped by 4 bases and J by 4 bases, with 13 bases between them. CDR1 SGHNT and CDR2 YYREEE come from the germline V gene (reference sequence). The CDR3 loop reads CASSIGLSADTQYF. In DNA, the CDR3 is TGTGCCAGCAGCATCGGACTCTCGGCAGATACGCAGTATTTT. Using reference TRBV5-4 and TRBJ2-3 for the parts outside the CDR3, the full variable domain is ETGVTQSPTHLIKTRGQQVTLRCSSQSGHNTVSWYQQALGQGPQFIFQYYREEENGRGNFPPRFSGLQFPNYSSELNVNALELDDSALYLCASSIGLSADTQYFGPGTRLTVL.

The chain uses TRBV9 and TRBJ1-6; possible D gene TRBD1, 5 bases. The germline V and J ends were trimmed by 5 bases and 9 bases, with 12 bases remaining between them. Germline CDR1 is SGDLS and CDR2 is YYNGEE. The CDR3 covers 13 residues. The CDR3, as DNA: TGTGCCAGCAGTCCCAGGGTTAGTTCACCCCTCCACTTT. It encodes CASSPRVSSPLHF.

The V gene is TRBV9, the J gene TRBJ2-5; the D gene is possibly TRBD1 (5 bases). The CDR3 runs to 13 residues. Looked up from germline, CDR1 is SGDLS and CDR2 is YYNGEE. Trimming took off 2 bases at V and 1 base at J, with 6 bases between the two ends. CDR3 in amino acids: CASSVGAQETQYF. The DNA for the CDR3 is TGTGCCAGCAGCGTTGGGGCCCAAGAGACCCAGTACTTC.

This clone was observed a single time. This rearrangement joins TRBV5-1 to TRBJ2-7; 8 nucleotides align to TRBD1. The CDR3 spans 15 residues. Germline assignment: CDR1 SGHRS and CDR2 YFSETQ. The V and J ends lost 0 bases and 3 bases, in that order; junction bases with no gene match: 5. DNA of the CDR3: TGCGCCAGCAGCTTGGTGTCCGGGACAGGCTACGAGCAGTACTTC. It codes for CASSLVSGTGYEQYF.

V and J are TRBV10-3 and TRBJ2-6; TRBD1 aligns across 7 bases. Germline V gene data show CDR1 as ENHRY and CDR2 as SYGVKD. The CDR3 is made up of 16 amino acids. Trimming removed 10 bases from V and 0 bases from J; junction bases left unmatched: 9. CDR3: CATGDSTLSGANVLTF. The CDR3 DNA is TGTGCCACAGGGGACAGTACACTCTCTGGGGCCAACGTCCTGACTTTC.

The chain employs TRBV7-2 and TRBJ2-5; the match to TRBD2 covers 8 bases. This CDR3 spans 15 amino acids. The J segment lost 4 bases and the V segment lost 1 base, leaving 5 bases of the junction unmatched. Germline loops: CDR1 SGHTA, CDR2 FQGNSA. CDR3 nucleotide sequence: TGTGCCAGCAGCTTAGGTGGGGCGGGAGGAGAGACCCAGTACTTC. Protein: CASSLGGAGGETQYF.

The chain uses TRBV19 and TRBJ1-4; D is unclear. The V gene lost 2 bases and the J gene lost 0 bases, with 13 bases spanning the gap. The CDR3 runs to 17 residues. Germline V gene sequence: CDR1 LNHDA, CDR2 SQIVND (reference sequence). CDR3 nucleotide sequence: TGTGCCAGTAGTATACCTCGGACCGGGGCAACTAATGAAAAACTGTTTTTT. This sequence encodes CASSIPRTGATNEKLFF.

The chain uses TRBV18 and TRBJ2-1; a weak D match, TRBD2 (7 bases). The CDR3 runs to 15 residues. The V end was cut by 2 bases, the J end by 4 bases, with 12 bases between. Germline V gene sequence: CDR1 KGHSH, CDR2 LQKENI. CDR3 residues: CASSPGGGGYNEQFF. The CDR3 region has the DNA TGTGCCAGCTCACCAGGCGGGGGCGGGTACAATGAGCAGTTCTTC.

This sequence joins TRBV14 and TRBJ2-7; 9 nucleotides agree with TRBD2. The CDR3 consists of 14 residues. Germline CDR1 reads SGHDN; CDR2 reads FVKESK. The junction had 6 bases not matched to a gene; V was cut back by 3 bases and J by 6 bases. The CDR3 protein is CASSHRGGAREQYF. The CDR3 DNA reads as TGTGCCAGCAGCCATCGCGGGGGGGCCCGCGAGCAGTACTTC. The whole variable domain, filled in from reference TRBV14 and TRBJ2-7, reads EAGVTQFPSHSVIEKGQTVTLRCDPISGHDNLYWYRRVMGKEIKFLLHFVKESKQDESGMPNNRFLAERTGGTYSTLKVQPAELEDSGVYFCASSHRGGAREQYFGPGTRLTVT.

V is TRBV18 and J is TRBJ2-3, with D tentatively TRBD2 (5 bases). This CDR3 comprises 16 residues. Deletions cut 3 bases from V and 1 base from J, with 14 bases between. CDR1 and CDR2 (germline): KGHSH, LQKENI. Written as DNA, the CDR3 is TGTGCCAGCTCACCCCGGCTAGCTGATGGCACAGATACGCAGTATTTT. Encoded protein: CASSPRLADGTDTQYF.

The CDR3 DNA is TGTGCCAGCAGTTTATACCGGGGGGCGGATGAGCAGTTCTTC. Protein sequence: CASSLYRGADEQFF. The chain uses TRBV27 and TRBJ2-1; a weak D match, TRBD2 (7 bases). The germline gives CDR1 MNHEY, CDR2 SMNVEV (reference sequence). The CDR3 spans 14 residues. Trimming cost V 1 base and J 8 bases, with 12 bases left between them.

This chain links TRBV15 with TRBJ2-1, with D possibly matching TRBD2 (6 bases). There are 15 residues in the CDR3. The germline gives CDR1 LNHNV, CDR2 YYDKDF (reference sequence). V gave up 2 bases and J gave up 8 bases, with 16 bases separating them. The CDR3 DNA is TGTGCCACCAGCAGACGGGACTCCCCCGGCGATGAGCAGTTCTTC. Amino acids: CATSRRDSPGDEQFF.

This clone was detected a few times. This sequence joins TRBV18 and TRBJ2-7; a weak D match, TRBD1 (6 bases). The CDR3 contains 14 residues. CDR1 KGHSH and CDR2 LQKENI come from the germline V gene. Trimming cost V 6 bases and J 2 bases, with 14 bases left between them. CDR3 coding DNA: TGTGCCAGCTCCACGTCTACAGGGCCCTACGAGCAGTACTTC. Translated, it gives CASSTSTGPYEQYF. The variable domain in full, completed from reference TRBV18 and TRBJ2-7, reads NAGVMQNPRHLVRRRGQEARLRCSPMKGHSHVYWYRQLPEEGLKFMVYLQKENIIDESGMPKERFSAEFPKEGPSILRIQQVVRGDSAAYFCASSTSTGPYEQYFGPGTRLTVT.

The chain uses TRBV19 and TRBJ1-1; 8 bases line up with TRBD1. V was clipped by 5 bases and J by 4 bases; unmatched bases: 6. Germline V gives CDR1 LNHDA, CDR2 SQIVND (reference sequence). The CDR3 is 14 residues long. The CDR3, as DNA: TGTGCCAGTAGTTTAGGGGACAGGACCACTGAAGCTTTCTTT. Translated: CASSLGDRTTEAFF.

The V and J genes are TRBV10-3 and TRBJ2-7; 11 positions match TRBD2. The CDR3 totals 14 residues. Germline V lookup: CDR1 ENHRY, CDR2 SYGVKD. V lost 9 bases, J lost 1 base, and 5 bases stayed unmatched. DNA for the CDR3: TGTGCCATTGATAGCGGGAGGGCGTCCTACGAGCAGTACTTC. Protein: CAIDSGRASYEQYF.

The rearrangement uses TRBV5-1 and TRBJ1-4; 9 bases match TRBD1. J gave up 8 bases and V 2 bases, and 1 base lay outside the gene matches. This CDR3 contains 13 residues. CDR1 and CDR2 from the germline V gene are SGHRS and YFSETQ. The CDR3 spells CASSFGQGEKLFF. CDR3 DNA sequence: TGCGCCAGCAGCTTCGGACAGGGGGAAAAACTGTTTTTT. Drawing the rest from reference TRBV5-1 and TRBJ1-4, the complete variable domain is KAGVTQTPRYLIKTRGQQVTLSCSPISGHRSVSWYQQTPGQGLQFLFEYFSETQRNKGNFPGRFSGRQFSNSRSEMNVSTLELGDSALYLCASSFGQGEKLFFGSGTQLSVL.

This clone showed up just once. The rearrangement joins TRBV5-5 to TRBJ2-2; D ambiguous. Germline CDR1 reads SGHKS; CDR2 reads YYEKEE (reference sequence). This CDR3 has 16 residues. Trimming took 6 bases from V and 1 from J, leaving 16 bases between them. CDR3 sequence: CASIPPTGENTGELFF. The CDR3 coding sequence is TGTGCCAGCATCCCGCCGACTGGCGAGAACACCGGGGAGCTGTTTTTT.

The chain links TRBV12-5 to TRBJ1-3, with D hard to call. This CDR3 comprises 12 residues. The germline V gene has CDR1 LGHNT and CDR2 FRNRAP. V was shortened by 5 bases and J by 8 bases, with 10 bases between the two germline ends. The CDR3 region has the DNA TGTGCTAGTGGTCCGGTTCGAGACACCATATATTTT. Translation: CASGPVRDTIYF.

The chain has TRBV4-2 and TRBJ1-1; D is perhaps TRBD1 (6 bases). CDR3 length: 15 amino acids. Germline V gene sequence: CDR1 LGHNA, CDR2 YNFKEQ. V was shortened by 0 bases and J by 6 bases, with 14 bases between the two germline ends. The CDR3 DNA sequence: TGTGCCAGCAGCCAAGAGTCCTTGGGGGCTCCTGAAGCTTTCTTT. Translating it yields CASSQESLGAPEAFF.

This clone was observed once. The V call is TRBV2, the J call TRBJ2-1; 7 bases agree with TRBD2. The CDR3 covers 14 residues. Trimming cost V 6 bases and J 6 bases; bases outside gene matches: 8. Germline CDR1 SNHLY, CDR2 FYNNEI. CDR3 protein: CASRREVARNEQFF. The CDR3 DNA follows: TGTGCCAGCAGACGGGAGGTAGCTCGCAATGAGCAGTTCTTC.